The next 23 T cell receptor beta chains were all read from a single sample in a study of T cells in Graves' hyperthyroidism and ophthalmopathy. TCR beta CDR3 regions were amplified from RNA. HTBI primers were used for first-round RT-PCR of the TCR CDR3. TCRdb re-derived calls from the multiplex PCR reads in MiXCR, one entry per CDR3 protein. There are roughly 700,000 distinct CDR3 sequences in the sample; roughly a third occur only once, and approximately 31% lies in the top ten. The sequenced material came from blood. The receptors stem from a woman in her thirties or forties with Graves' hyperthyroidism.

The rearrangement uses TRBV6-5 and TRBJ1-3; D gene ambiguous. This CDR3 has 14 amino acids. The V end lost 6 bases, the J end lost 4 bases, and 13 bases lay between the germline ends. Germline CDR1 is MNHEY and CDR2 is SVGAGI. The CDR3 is CASREQFVGNTIYF. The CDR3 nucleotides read TGTGCCAGCAGGGAACAGTTCGTCGGAAACACCATATATTTT.

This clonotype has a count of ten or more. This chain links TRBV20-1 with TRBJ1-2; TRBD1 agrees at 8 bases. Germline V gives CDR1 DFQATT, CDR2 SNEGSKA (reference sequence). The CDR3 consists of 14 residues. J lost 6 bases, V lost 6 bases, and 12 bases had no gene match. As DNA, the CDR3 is TGCAGTGCCGTCCCCGAGGACAGGGTCCATGGCTACACCTTC. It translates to CSAVPEDRVHGYTF.

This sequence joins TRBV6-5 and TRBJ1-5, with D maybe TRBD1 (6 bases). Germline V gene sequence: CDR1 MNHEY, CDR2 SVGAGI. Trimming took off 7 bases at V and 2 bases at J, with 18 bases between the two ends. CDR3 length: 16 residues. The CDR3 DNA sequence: TGTGCCAGCAAAGAATATCCGACAGGACGCAATCAGCCCCAGCATTTT. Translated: CASKEYPTGRNQPQHF.

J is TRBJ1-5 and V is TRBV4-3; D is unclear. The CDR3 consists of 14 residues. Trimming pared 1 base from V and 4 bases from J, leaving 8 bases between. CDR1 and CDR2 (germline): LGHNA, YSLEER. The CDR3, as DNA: TGCGCCAGCAGCCAAGGGTCCCAAAATCAGCCCCAGCATTTT. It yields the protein CASSQGSQNQPQHF.

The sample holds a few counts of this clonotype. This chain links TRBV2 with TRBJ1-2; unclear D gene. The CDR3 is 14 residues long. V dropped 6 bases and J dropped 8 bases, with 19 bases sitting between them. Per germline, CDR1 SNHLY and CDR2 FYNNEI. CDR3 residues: CASSRPWTVIGYTF. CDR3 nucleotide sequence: TGTGCCAGCAGCCGCCCCTGGACTGTGATCGGCTACACCTTC.

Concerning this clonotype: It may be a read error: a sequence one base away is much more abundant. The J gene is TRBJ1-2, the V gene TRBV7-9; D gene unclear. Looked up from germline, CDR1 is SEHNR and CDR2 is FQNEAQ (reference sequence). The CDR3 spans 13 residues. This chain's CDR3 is CASSLDMLHGDTF. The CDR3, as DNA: TGTGCCAGCAGCTTAGACATGCTACATGGCGACACCTTC.

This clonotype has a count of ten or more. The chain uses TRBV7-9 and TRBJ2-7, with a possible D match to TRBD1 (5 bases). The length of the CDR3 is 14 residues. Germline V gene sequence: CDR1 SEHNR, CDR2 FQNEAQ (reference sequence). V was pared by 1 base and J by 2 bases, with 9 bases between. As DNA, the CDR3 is TGTGCCAGCAGCTTAGAAGGGGTCCCCTACGAGCAGTACTTC. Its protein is CASSLEGVPYEQYF.

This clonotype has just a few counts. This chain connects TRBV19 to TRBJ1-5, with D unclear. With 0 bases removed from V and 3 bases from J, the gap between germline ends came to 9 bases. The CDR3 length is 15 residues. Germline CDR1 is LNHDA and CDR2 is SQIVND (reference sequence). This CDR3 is CASSIDHSNNQPQHF. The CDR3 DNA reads TGTGCCAGTAGTATAGATCATTCCAACAATCAGCCCCAGCATTTT.

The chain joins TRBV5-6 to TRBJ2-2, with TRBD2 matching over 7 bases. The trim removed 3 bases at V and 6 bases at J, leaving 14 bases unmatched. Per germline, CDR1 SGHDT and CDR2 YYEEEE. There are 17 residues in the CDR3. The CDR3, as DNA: TGTGCCAGCAGCTGGGGGGGAACTAGCCGGCTCTCCGGGGAGCTGTTTTTT. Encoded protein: CASSWGGTSRLSGELFF. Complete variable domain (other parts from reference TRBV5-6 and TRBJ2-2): DAGVTQSPTHLIKTRGQQVTLRCSPKSGHDTVSWYQQALGQGPQFIFQYYEEEERQRGNFPDRFSGHQFPNYSSELNVNALLLGDSALYLCASSWGGTSRLSGELFFGEGSRLTVL.

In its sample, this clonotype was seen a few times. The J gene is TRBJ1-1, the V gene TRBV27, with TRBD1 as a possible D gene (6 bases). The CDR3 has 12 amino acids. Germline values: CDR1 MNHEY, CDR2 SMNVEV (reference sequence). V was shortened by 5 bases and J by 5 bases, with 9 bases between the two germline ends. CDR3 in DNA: TGTGCCAGCAGTACAGGGAGGACTGAAGCTTTCTTT. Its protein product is CASSTGRTEAFF.

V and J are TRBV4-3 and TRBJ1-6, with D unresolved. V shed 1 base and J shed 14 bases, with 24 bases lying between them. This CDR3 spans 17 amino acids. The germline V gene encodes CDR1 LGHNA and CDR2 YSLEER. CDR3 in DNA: TGCGCCAGCAGCCAAGGCCCGGGAAGAGTGGTCTCCACTACCCTCCACTTT. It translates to CASSQGPGRVVSTTLHF.

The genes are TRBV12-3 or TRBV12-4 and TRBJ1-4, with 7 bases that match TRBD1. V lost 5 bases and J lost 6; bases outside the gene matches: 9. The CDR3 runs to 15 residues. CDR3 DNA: TGTGCCAGCAGTCTCACAGGGGCGGGTCATGAAAAACTGTTTTTT. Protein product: CASSLTGAGHEKLFF.

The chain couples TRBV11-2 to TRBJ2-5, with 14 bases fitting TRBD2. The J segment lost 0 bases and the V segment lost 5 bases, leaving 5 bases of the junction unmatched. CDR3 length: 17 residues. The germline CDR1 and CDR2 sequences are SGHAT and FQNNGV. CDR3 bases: TGTGCCAGCAGCCTGGGACTAGCGGGGGCGTACCAAGAGACCCAGTACTTC. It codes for CASSLGLAGAYQETQYF.

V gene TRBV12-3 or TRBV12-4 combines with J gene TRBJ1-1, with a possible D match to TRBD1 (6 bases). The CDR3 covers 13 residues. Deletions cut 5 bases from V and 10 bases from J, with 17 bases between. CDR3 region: CASSEQGDSLAFF. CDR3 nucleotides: TGTGCCAGCAGTGAACAGGGCGATTCTCTAGCTTTCTTT.

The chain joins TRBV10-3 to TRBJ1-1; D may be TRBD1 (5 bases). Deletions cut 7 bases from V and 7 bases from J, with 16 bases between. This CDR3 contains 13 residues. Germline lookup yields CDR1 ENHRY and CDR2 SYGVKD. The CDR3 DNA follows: TGTGCCATCATCACAGGTTTAAGGGGTGAAGCTTTCTTT. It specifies CAIITGLRGEAFF.

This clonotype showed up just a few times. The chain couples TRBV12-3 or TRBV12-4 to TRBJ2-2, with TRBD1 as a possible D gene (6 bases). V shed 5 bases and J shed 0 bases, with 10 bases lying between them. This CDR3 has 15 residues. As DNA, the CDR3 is TGTGCCAGCAGTCCAAAGGGGGCGAACACCGGGGAGCTGTTTTTT. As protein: CASSPKGANTGELFF.

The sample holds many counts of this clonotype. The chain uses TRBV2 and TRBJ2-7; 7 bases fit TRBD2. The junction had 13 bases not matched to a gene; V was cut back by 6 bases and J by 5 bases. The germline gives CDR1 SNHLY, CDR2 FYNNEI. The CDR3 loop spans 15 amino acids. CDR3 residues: CASRNRLALTHEQYF. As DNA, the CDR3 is TGTGCCAGCAGGAATCGACTAGCTCTTACCCACGAGCAGTACTTC.

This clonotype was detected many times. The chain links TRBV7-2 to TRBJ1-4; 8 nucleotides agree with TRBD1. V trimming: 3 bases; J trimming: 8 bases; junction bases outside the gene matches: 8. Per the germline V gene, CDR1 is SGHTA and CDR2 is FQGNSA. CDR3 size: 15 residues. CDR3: CASSFGGRGQEKLFF. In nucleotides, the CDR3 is TGTGCCAGCAGCTTCGGGGGCAGGGGGCAAGAAAAACTGTTTTTT. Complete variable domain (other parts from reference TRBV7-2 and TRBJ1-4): GAGVSQSPSNKVTEKGKDVELRCDPISGHTALYWYRQSLGQGLEFLIYFQGNSAPDKSGLPSDRFSAERTGGSVSTLTIQRTQQEDSAVYLCASSFGGRGQEKLFFGSGTQLSVL.

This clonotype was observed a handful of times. CDR3 DNA: TGTGCCAGTAGACCCCGGACAGGTGGGAATCAGCCCCAGCATTTT. It encodes CASRPRTGGNQPQHF. The V gene is TRBV19, the J gene TRBJ1-5; 7 bases align to TRBD1. The CDR3 is 15 residues long. Germline lookup yields CDR1 LNHDA and CDR2 SQIVND (reference sequence). V gave up 6 bases and J gave up 4 bases; unmatched junction bases: 9.

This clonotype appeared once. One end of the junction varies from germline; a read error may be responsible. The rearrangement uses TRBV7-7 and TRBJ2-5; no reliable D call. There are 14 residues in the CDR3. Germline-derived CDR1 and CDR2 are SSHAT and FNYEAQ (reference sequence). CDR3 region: CASSRGVVEETQYF. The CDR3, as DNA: TGCGCCAGCAGCCGTGGGGTGGTCGAAGAGACCCAGTACTTC.

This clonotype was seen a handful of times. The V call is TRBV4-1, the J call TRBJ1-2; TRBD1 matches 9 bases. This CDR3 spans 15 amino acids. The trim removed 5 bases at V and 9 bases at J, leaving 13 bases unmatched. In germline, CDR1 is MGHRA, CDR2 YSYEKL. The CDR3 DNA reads TGCGCCAGCAGCAGAACCTCCGGGACAGGGCGAAGCTACACCTTC. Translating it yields CASSRTSGTGRSYTF.

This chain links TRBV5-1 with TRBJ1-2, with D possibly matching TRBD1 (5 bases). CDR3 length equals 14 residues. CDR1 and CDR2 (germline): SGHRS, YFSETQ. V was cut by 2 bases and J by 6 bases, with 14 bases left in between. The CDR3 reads CASSLAGSGDGYTF. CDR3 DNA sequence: TGCGCCAGCAGCTTAGCAGGGAGTGGTGATGGCTACACCTTC.

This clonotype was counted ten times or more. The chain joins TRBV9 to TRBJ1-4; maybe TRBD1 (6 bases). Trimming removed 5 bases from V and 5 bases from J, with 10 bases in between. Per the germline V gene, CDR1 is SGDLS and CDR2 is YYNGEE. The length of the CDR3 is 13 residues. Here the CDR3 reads CASSEGVNEKLFF. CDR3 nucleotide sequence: TGTGCCAGCAGTGAGGGGGTCAATGAAAAACTGTTTTTT.